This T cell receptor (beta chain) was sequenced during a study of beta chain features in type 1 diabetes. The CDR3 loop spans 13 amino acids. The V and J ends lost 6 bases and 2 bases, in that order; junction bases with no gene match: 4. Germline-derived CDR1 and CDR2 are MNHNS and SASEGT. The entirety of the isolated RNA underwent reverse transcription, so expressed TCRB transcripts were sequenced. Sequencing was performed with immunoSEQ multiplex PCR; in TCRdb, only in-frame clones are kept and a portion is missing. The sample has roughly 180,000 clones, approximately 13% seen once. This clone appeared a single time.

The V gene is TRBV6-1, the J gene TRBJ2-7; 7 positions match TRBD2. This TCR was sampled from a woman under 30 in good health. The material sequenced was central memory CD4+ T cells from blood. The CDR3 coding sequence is TGTGCCAGCAGCCACGGACTAGCCTACGAGCAGTACTTC. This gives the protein CASSHGLAYEQYF.